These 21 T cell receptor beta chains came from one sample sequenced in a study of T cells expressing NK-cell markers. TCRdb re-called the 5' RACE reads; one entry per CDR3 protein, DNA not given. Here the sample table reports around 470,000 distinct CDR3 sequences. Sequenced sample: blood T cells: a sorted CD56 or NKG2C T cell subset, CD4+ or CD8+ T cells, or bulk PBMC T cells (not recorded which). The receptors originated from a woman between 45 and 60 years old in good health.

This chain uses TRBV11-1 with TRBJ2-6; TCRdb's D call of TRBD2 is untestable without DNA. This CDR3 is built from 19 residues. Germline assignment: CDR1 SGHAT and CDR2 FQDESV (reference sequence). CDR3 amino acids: CASSTTSGGINSGANVLTF.

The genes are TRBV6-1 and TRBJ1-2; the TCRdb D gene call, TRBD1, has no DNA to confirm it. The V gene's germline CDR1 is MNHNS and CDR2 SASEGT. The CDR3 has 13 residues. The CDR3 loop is CASNEGARYGYTF.

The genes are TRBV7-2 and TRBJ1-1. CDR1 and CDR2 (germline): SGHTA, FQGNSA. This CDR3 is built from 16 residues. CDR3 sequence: CASSPIGSNLGTEAFF.

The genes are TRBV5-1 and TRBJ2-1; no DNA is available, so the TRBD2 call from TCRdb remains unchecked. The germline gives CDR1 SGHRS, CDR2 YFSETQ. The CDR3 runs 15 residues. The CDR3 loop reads CASSLVASGYNEQFF.

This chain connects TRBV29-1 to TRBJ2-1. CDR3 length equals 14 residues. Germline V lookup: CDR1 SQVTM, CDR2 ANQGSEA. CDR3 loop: CSVRPRLSYNEQFF.

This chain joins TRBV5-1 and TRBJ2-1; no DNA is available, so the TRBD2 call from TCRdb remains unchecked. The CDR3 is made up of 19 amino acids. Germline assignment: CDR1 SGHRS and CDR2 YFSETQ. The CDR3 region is CASSLGPGLAGGHFDEQFF.

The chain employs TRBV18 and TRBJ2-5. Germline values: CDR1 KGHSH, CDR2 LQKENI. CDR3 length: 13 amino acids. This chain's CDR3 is CASSPQQKETQYF.

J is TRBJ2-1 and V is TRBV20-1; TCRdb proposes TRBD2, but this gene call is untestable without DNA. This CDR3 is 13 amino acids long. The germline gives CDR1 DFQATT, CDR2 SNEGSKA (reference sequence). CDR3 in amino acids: CSASPLANIEQFF.

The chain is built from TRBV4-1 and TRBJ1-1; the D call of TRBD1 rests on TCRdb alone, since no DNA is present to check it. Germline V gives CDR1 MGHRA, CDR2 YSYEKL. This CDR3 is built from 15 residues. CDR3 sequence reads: CASSQVTQANTEAFF.

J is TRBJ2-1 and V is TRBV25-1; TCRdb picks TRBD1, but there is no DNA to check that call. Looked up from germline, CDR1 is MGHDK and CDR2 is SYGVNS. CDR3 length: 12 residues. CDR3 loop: CASATGGGGQFF. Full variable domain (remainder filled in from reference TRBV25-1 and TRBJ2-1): EADIYQTPRYLVIGTGKKITLECSQTMGHDKMYWYQQDPGMELHLIHYSYGVNSTEKGDLSSESTVSRIRTEHFPLTLESARPSHTSQYLCASATGGGGQFFGPGTRLTVL.

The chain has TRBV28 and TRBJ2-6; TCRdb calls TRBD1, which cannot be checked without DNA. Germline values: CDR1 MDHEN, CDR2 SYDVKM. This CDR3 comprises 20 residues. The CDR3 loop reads CASSPLNRRDRVTGANVLTF. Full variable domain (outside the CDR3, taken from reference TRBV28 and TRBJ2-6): DVKVTQSSRYLVKRTGEKVFLECVQDMDHENMFWYRQDPGLGLRLIYFSYDVKMKEKGDIPEGYSVSREKKERFSLILESASTNQTSMYLCASSPLNRRDRVTGANVLTFGAGSRLTVL.

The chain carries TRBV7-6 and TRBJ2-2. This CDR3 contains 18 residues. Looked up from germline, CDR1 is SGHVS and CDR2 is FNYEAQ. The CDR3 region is CASSRYLAARPDTGELFF.

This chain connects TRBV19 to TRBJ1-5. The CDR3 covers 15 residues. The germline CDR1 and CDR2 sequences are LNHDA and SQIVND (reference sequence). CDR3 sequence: CASSIEGLSNQPQHF.

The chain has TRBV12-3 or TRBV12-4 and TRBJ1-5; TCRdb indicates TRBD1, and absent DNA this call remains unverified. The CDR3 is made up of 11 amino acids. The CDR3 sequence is CASSLGGNQHF.

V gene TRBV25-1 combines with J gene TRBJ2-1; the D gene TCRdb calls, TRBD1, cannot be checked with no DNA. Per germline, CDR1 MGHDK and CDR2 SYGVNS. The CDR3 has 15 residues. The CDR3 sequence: CASTGRGGSYNEQFF. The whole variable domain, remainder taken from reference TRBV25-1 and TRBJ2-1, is EADIYQTPRYLVIGTGKKITLECSQTMGHDKMYWYQQDPGMELHLIHYSYGVNSTEKGDLSSESTVSRIRTEHFPLTLESARPSHTSQYLCASTGRGGSYNEQFFGPGTRLTVL.

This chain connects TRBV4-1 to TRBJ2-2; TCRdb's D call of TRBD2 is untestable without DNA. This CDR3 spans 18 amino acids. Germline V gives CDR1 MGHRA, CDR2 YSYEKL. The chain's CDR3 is CASSQPRLAGGNTGELFF.

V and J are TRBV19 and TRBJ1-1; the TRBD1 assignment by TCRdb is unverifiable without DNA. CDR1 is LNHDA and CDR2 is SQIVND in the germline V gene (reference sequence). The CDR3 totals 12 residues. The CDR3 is CASRDKATEAFF.

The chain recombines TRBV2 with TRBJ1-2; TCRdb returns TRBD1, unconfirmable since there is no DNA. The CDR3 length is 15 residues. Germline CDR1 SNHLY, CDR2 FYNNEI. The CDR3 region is CASSEVGDRGYGYTF.

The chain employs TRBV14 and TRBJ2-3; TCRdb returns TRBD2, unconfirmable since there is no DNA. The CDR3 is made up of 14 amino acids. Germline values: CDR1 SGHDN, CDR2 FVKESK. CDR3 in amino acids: CASRRGLGKDTQYF.

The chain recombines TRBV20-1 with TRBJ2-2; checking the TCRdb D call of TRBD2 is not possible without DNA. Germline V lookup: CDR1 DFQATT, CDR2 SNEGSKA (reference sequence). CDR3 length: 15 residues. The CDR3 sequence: CSARDLAGFSGELFF.

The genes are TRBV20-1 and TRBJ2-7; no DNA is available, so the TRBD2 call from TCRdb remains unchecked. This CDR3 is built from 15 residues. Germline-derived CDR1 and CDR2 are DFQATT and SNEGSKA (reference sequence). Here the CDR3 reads CSAARGTSGGDEQYF.